Below, 13 T cell receptor beta chains from the same sample are listed, as sequenced in a study of PD-1 blockade in classical Hodgkin lymphoma. The assay was immunoSEQ multiplex PCR, and TCRdb's table has in-frame clones only and misses some. The sample shows approximately 21,000 clones, under 85% of them seen only once. As to time point: cycle 4 day 1 (C4D1), after 5 to 7 weeks of nivolumab. Patients all relapsed after autologous stem cell transplantation, and there was variation in brentuximab vedotin exposure. The starting material was peripheral blood mononuclear cells (PBMCs), obtained before the fourth cycle of nivolumab. The source of these receptors is a human donor with classical Hodgkin lymphoma.

This chain connects TRBV7-9 to TRBJ2-3; TRBD2 matches at 8 bases. V dropped 5 bases and J dropped 2; count of bases not matched to a gene: 6. CDR1 and CDR2 (germline): SEHNR, FQNEAQ (reference sequence). There are 15 residues in the CDR3. The CDR3 loop is CASSQGLGITDTQYF. In DNA, the CDR3 is TGTGCCAGCAGCCAGGGACTAGGAATCACAGATACGCAGTATTTT.

The genes are TRBV4-3 and TRBJ1-1, with D perhaps TRBD1 (5 bases). The CDR3 length is 15 residues. In germline, CDR1 is LGHNA, CDR2 YSLEER. The V gene lost 7 bases and the J gene lost 2 bases, with 17 bases spanning the gap. This CDR3 reads CASNSGSKGNTEAFF. CDR3 DNA sequence: TGCGCCAGCAACTCAGGGAGCAAGGGTAACACTGAAGCTTTCTTT.

The chain carries TRBV5-1 and TRBJ2-5; 8 bases line up with TRBD1. Germline trimming cut 0 bases from V and 5 bases from J; bases unmatched to any gene: 6. CDR3 size: 15 residues. Germline V gives CDR1 SGHRS, CDR2 YFSETQ. CDR3 DNA sequence: TGCGCCAGCAGCTTGGTGGCAGGGGGCTTCGAGACCCAGTACTTC. The encoded protein is CASSLVAGGFETQYF.

The gene calls are TRBV20-1 and TRBJ2-4, with D perhaps matching TRBD2 (5 bases). Trimming shortened V by 5 bases and J by 9 bases, and 11 bases separated the two germline ends. Germline CDR1 reads DFQATT; CDR2 reads SNEGSKA (reference sequence). This CDR3 contains 11 residues. The CDR3 here is CSAENRGIQYF. CDR3 nucleotides: TGCAGTGCTGAAAATCGGGGCATTCAGTACTTC.

V and J are TRBV7-2 and TRBJ1-5; 7 bases agree with TRBD1. The CDR3 consists of 15 residues. The junction had 4 bases not matched to a gene; V was cut back by 1 base and J by 4 bases. From germline, CDR1 is SGHTA and CDR2 FQGNSA. The CDR3 DNA reads TGTGCCAGCAGCTTAGGGTGGGACAGAAATCAGCCCCAGCATTTT. This translates into CASSLGWDRNQPQHF.

The V call is TRBV11-3, the J call TRBJ1-3; 8 bases agree with TRBD1. This CDR3 is 16 amino acids long. Germline CDR1 is SGHNT and CDR2 is YENEEA. V lost 5 bases and J lost 0; bases outside the gene matches: 6. CDR3 nucleotide sequence: TGTGCCAGCAGCCCATCGGACAGGGTCTCTGGAAACACCATATATTTT. Residues: CASSPSDRVSGNTIYF.

The chain recombines TRBV19 with TRBJ2-1; 9 bases fit TRBD1. The CDR3 is 14 residues long. Germline-derived CDR1 and CDR2 are LNHDA and SQIVND (reference sequence). V lost 3 bases and J lost 5; bases outside the gene matches: 2. The DNA for the CDR3 is TGTGCCAGTAGTATGGGACAGGGTAACAATGAGCAGTTCTTC. Protein product: CASSMGQGNNEQFF. Drawing the rest from reference TRBV19 and TRBJ2-1, the complete variable domain is DGGITQSPKYLFRKEGQNVTLSCEQNLNHDAMYWYRQDPGQGLRLIYYSQIVNDFQKGDIAEGYSVSREKKESFPLTVTSAQKNPTAFYLCASSMGQGNNEQFFGPGTRLTVL.

This rearrangement joins TRBV6-1 to TRBJ2-5; the match to TRBD2 covers 7 bases. Germline loops: CDR1 MNHNS, CDR2 SASEGT. After removal of 4 bases from V and 7 bases from J, the junction contained 12 bases not matched to a gene. The CDR3 spans 15 residues. The CDR3 DNA is TGTGCCAGCAGTGTAATAGCGGGCTATATAGGGACCCAGTACTTC. Its translation is CASSVIAGYIGTQYF.

The chain uses TRBV2 and TRBJ2-5, with D unresolved. Germline values: CDR1 SNHLY, CDR2 FYNNEI. The CDR3 is made up of 12 amino acids. Trimming left V 7 bases short and J 10 bases short, with 16 bases between. As DNA, the CDR3 is TGTGCCAGCACCCCAACATCTCCCTACCAGTACTTC. Its translation: CASTPTSPYQYF. The complete variable domain, with remaining parts taken from reference TRBV2 and TRBJ2-5, reads EPEVTQTPSHQVTQMGQEVILRCVPISNHLYFYWYRQILGQKVEFLVSFYNNEISEKSEIFDDQFSVERPDGSNFTLKIRSTKLEDSAMYFCASTPTSPYQYFGPGTRLLVL.

This sequence joins TRBV19 and TRBJ2-1, with 8 bases that match TRBD2. Germline V gene data show CDR1 as LNHDA and CDR2 as SQIVND (reference sequence). The CDR3 contains 13 residues. Trimming at V came to 8 bases and at J to 6 bases, leaving 6 bases not matched to a gene. This CDR3 is CASQLAGGNEQFF. The CDR3, as DNA: TGTGCCAGTCAGCTGGCGGGAGGCAATGAGCAGTTCTTC.

This clone occurred once. The V and J genes are TRBV7-3 and TRBJ2-7, with 11 bases that match TRBD1. The CDR3 runs 17 residues. The V and J ends lost 1 base and 3 bases, in that order; junction bases with no gene match: 8. Germline loops: CDR1 SGHTA, CDR2 FQGTGA. This CDR3 is CASSLMGPGTGGYEQYF. CDR3 DNA: TGTGCCAGCAGCTTAATGGGCCCAGGGACAGGGGGCTACGAGCAGTACTTC.

V is TRBV9 and J is TRBJ1-5; D unclear. Germline V gene sequence: CDR1 SGDLS, CDR2 YYNGEE. This CDR3 contains 17 residues. Trimming left V 0 bases short and J 0 bases short, with 13 bases between. CDR3: CASSVVFEEDSNQPQHF. CDR3 DNA: TGTGCCAGCAGCGTAGTTTTCGAGGAGGATAGCAATCAGCCCCAGCATTTT.

The gene calls are TRBV28 and TRBJ2-5, with 11 bases matching TRBD2. CDR3 length equals 17 residues. From germline, CDR1 is MDHEN and CDR2 SYDVKM. V shed 0 bases, J shed 2 bases, and the junction held 5 bases outside the gene matches. This CDR3 reads CASSLWTSGVNQETQYF. The CDR3 coding sequence is TGTGCCAGCAGTTTATGGACTAGCGGGGTGAATCAAGAGACCCAGTACTTC.